This TCR beta chain was documented in a study of shared clonotypes between healthy human individuals. Germline CDR1 is LNHDA and CDR2 is SQIVND (reference sequence). There are 12 residues in the CDR3. V gave up 3 bases and J gave up 0 bases, with 2 bases separating them. TCRdb keeps only in-frame clones here, not all; method: immunoSEQ multiplex PCR. The profile shows about half a million clones, 79% of them singletons. Sequencing used PBMCs. The gene calls are TRBV19 and TRBJ2-5; D not certain. This TCR came from a woman in her thirties or forties in good health. Some clones in this sample may be carry-over from other donors' samples. CDR3 DNA sequence: TGTGCCAGTAGTATGCACCAAGAGACCCAGTACTTC. Protein sequence: CASSMHQETQYF.